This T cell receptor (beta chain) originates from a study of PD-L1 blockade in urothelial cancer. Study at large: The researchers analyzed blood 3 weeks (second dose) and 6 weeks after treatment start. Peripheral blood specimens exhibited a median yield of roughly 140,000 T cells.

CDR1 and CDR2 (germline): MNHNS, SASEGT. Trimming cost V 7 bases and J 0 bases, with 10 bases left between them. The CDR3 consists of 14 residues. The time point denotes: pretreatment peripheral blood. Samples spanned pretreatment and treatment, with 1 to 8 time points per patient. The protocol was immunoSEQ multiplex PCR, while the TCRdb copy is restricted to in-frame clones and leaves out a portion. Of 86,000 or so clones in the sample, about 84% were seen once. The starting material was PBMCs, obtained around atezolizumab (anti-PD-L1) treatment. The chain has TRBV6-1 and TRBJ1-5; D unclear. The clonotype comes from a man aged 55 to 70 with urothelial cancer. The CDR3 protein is CASKVGYSNQPQHF. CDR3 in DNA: TGTGCCAGCAAAGTCGGTTATAGCAATCAGCCCCAGCATTTT.